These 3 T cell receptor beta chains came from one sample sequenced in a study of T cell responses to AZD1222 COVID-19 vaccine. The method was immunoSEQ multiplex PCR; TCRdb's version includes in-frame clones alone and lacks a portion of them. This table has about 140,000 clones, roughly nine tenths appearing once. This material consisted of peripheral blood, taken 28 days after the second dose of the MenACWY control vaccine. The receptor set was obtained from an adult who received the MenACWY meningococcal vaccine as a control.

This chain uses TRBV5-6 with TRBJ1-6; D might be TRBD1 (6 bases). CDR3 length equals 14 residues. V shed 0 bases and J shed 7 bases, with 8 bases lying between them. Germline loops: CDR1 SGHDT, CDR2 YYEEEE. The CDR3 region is CASSLGRGNSPLHF. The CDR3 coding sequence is TGTGCCAGCAGCTTGGGGAGGGGGAATTCACCCCTCCACTTT.

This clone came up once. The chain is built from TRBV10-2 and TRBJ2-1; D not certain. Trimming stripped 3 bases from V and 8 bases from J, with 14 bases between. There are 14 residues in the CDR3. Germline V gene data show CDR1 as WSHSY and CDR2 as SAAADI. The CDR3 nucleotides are TGCGCCAGCAGTGACCTTAGTCCTCGAGATGAGCAGTTCTTC. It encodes CASSDLSPRDEQFF.

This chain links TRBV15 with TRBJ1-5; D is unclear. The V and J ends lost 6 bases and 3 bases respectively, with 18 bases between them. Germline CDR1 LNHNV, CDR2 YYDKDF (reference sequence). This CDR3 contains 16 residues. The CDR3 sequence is CATRGGGLGTNQPQHF. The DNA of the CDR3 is TGTGCCACCAGGGGTGGAGGGCTCGGTACCAATCAGCCCCAGCATTTT.